The 2 T cell receptor beta chains listed next were all sequenced from one sample in a study of OX40 agonist ivuxolimab in advanced cancers. Only in-frame clones appear in the TCRdb table, and some are missing; sequencing was by immunoSEQ multiplex PCR. Of more than 40,000 clones listed, around nine tenths were seen once; the top ten hold about 7.8%. The sequenced sample was CD4+ or CD8+ T cells sorted from blood, obtained in a trial of the OX40 agonist ivuxolimab. The receptor set was obtained from an adult with an advanced solid tumor such as melanoma, head and neck, liver or kidney cancer.

The chain is built from TRBV5-6 and TRBJ2-7, with 7 bases lining up with TRBD1. V lost 3 bases and J lost 1; bases outside the gene matches: 7. The CDR3 totals 15 residues. The V gene's germline CDR1 is SGHDT and CDR2 YYEEEE. The CDR3 coding sequence is TGTGCCAGCAGCTCTAGGACAGGTTTTTCCTACGAGCAGTACTTC. Protein product: CASSSRTGFSYEQYF.

V usage is TRBV2 and J usage is TRBJ2-5; D is unresolved. The V gene lost 2 bases and the J gene lost 2 bases, with 9 bases spanning the gap. This CDR3 region has 14 residues. Germline CDR1 is SNHLY and CDR2 is FYNNEI. CDR3 in amino acids: CASSEITAQETQYF. The DNA of the CDR3 is TGTGCCAGCAGTGAAATCACAGCTCAAGAGACCCAGTACTTC.